One and the same sample provided the 10 T cell receptor beta chains below, sequenced in a study of blood T cell repertoires in COVID-19. TCRdb's table, derived via immunoSEQ multiplex PCR, lists solely in-frame clones and lacks some. The data hold around 64,000 clones, with about 90% observed a single time. The sample taken for sequencing was peripheral blood. The receptors were sampled from a man between 50 and 59 years old with active COVID-19.

This chain joins TRBV19 and TRBJ2-4; 14 positions match TRBD2. The V gene's germline CDR1 is LNHDA and CDR2 SQIVND (reference sequence). V lost 1 base and J lost 0; bases outside the gene matches: 8. This CDR3 comprises 20 residues. CDR3 sequence (DNA): TGTGCCAGTAGTATAGGGGGACTAGCGGGAGTTGGAATAGCCAAAAACATTCAGTACTTC. Protein sequence: CASSIGGLAGVGIAKNIQYF.

The chain employs TRBV7-6 and TRBJ1-1; D gene unclear. CDR3 length equals 12 residues. Per the germline V gene, CDR1 is SGHVS and CDR2 is FNYEAQ. Trimming pared 1 base from V and 8 bases from J, leaving 8 bases between. The CDR3 DNA reads TGTGCCAGCAGCTTAGTGGCCGGGGAAGCTTTCTTT. Translation: CASSLVAGEAFF.

This chain joins TRBV7-2 and TRBJ1-5, with D perhaps matching TRBD1 (6 bases). This CDR3 is 15 amino acids long. CDR1 and CDR2 (germline): SGHTA, FQGNSA. V lost 1 base to trimming and J lost 7 bases, with 14 bases between them. The CDR3 bases are TGTGCCAGCAGCTTAGTTTGGCAGGGGCTACAGCCCCAGCATTTT. Translating gives CASSLVWQGLQPQHF.

The chain uses TRBV5-6 and TRBJ1-5, with D tentatively TRBD1 (5 bases). Between the trimmed V and J ends, which lost 3 bases and 5 bases, there was a span of 15 bases. The CDR3 spans 15 residues. From germline, CDR1 is SGHDT and CDR2 YYEEEE. CDR3 region: CASSSSGRGDQPQHF. The CDR3 DNA reads TGTGCCAGCAGCTCTTCCGGGAGGGGTGATCAGCCCCAGCATTTT.

The chain is built from TRBV5-1 and TRBJ2-5; 10 bases agree with TRBD1. J lost 5 bases, V lost 3 bases, and 10 bases had no gene match. Germline V lookup: CDR1 SGHRS, CDR2 YFSETQ. The CDR3 consists of 16 residues. CDR3 in amino acids: CASSYETGGVFETQYF. The CDR3 bases are TGCGCCAGCAGCTACGAGACAGGGGGCGTTTTTGAGACCCAGTACTTC.

V usage is TRBV5-1 and J usage is TRBJ2-1; 7 bases match TRBD2. This CDR3 is built from 15 residues. V lost 5 bases, J lost 0 bases, and 5 bases stayed unmatched. CDR1 SGHRS and CDR2 YFSETQ come from the germline V gene. The CDR3 sequence is CASRVGGDSYNEQFF. Here the CDR3 DNA reads TGCGCCAGCAGGGTTGGGGGGGACTCCTACAATGAGCAGTTCTTC.

In this sample, this clone turned up a few times. The V gene is TRBV2, the J gene TRBJ2-2; D perhaps matches TRBD1 (5 bases). This CDR3 contains 14 residues. CDR1 is SNHLY, CDR2 FYNNEI, per germline. The V gene lost 4 bases and the J gene lost 5 bases, with 11 bases spanning the gap. CDR3 residues: CASSVKGVTGELFF. In nucleotides, the CDR3 is TGTGCCAGCAGTGTTAAAGGGGTAACCGGGGAGCTGTTTTTT.

The J gene is TRBJ2-3, the V gene TRBV12-3 or TRBV12-4, with 8 nucleotides matching TRBD1. This CDR3 contains 13 residues. The junction had 5 bases not matched to a gene; V was cut back by 6 bases and J by 6 bases. The CDR3 sequence is CASSPDRADTQYF. CDR3 DNA sequence: TGTGCCAGCAGCCCGGACAGGGCGGATACGCAGTATTTT.

The chain links TRBV2 to TRBJ1-5; maybe TRBD1 (6 bases). Looked up from germline, CDR1 is SNHLY and CDR2 is FYNNEI. The CDR3 sequence is 18 residues long. Trimming cost V 3 bases and J 2 bases, with 20 bases left between them. The CDR3 sequence is CASSEDPFTGWGNQPQHF. The CDR3 region has the DNA TGTGCCAGCAGTGAGGACCCTTTTACAGGGTGGGGCAATCAGCCCCAGCATTTT. Filled out from reference TRBV2 and TRBJ1-5, the complete variable domain reads EPEVTQTPSHQVTQMGQEVILRCVPISNHLYFYWYRQILGQKVEFLVSFYNNEISEKSEIFDDQFSVERPDGSNFTLKIRSTKLEDSAMYFCASSEDPFTGWGNQPQHFGDGTRLSIL.

The gene calls are TRBV6-5 and TRBJ1-2; D is unclear. The germline V and J ends were trimmed by 3 bases and 4 bases, with 12 bases remaining between them. Germline assignment: CDR1 MNHEY and CDR2 SVGAGI. This CDR3 is built from 14 residues. The CDR3 region is CASSYGGSLYGYTF. CDR3 nucleotide sequence: TGTGCCAGCAGTTATGGCGGCAGTCTCTATGGCTACACCTTC.